This T cell receptor beta chain comes out of a study of identical twins. Study observations and caveats: Instead of following the same donors, the conclusions were based on cross-sectional statistical analysis.

This clonotype has at least ten counts. As yet, its antigen is unknown. TCRdb analysed the 5' RACE reads with MiXCR anew, one entry per CDR3 protein. Seen here are under 250,000 distinct CDR3 sequences, 7.5% observed once, and the top ten hold 1.9%. The sample was also linked to a second study, of yellow fever vaccine responses in identical twins.

The sequence was obtained from a woman under 30 in good health. Sequencing used memory (CD45RO+) T cells sorted from blood.

CDR3 in amino acids: CASRLPSGGLGEQFF. The CDR3 coding sequence is TGTGCCAGCAGACTCCCCTCCGGGGGGCTAGGAGAGCAGTTCTTC. The chain recombines TRBV6-1 with TRBJ2-1; TRBD2 is a possible D gene (7 bases). The V gene's germline CDR1 is MNHNS and CDR2 SASEGT. The CDR3 loop spans 15 amino acids. Trimming left V 6 bases short and J 10 bases short, with 22 bases between.